Listed below are T cell receptor beta chains from one sample, sequenced in a study of metastatic and nonmetastatic thyroid tumors. TCRdb called clones again from the PCR reads with MiXCR. The sample lists roughly 7,000 clones, 30% to 35% occurring once. The sample comprised adjacent normal tissue. These receptors all come from a female donor with papillary thyroid cancer or a benign thyroid nodule (not recorded which). Some clones in this sample may be carry-over from other donors' samples. The CDR3 runs from the conserved cysteine through the conserved F or W. A D gene is named only where the DNA matches it firmly. Size tells how often a clone was seen (once, few, many) or the class of an expanded clone, and some rows leave it out.

abundance: .
j_gene: TRBJ2-5
v_gene: TRBV27
d_gene: .
CDR3nt: TGTGCCAGCAGTTTATCGGGCTCGAAAGAGACCCAGTACTTC
CDR3aa: CASSLSGSKETQYF

abundance: few
j_gene: TRBJ2-1
v_gene: TRBV5-1
d_gene: TRBD2
CDR3nt: TGCGCCAGCAGCTCAATAGCGGGATACTACAATGAGCAGTTCTTC
CDR3aa: CASSSIAGYYNEQFF

abundance: many
j_gene: TRBJ2-2
v_gene: TRBV27
d_gene: .
CDR3nt: TGTGCCAGCAGTGTCGATTGGTCCGGGGAGCTGTTTTTT
CDR3aa: CASSVDWSGELFF

abundance: few
j_gene: TRBJ2-7
v_gene: TRBV7-2
d_gene: .
CDR3nt: TGTGCCAGCAGCTTAGAGGTAGTCAGTTCCTACGAGCAGTACTTC
CDR3aa: CASSLEVVSSYEQYF

abundance: few
j_gene: TRBJ2-1
v_gene: TRBV20-1
d_gene: TRBD1
CDR3nt: TGCAGTGCGGGACAGCCTCAGTTCTTC
CDR3aa: CSAGQPQFF

abundance: few
j_gene: TRBJ2-1
v_gene: TRBV7-9
d_gene: TRBD2
CDR3nt: TGTGCCAGCAGCTTAGGACTAGCGGGATATGAGCAGTTCTTC
CDR3aa: CASSLGLAGYEQFF

abundance: .
j_gene: TRBJ2-5
v_gene: TRBV6-2/TRBV6-3
d_gene: TRBD2
CDR3nt: TGTGCCAGCAGTTGTAGCGGGGGGTTGCAAGAGACCCAGTACTTC
CDR3aa: CASSCSGGLQETQYF

abundance: .
j_gene: TRBJ2-3
v_gene: TRBV27
d_gene: .
CDR3nt: TGTGCCAGCAGTTCCCTTCGGAACGGGATCGGAGAAGATACGCAGTATTTT
CDR3aa: CASSSLRNGIGEDTQYF

abundance: .
j_gene: TRBJ1-5
v_gene: TRBV5-5
d_gene: .
CDR3nt: TGTGCCAGCAGCTCTTCAATGGGCAATCAGCCCCAGCATTTT
CDR3aa: CASSSSMGNQPQHF

abundance: .
j_gene: TRBJ1-2
v_gene: TRBV20-1
d_gene: .
CDR3nt: TGCAGTGCTAGGGACAGAGCTAACTATGGCTACACCTTC
CDR3aa: CSARDRANYGYTF

abundance: .
j_gene: TRBJ1-6
v_gene: TRBV27
d_gene: .
CDR3nt: TGTGCCAGCAGTTTCGGGGGTTCACCCCTCCACTTT
CDR3aa: CASSFGGSPLHF

abundance: large
j_gene: TRBJ2-7
v_gene: TRBV10-2
d_gene: .
CDR3nt: TGCGCCAGCAGTGAGTTGCAGGGCGTGGGCGAGCAGTACTTC
CDR3aa: CASSELQGVGEQYF

abundance: .
j_gene: TRBJ1-3
v_gene: TRBV7-9
d_gene: .
CDR3nt: TGTGCCAGCAGCTCTGGACAAACTGGAAACACCATATATTTT
CDR3aa: CASSSGQTGNTIYF

abundance: .
j_gene: TRBJ2-7
v_gene: TRBV20-1
d_gene: TRBD2
CDR3nt: TGCAGTGCTAGAGACGATCGAGCGGGAGGCACCTACTATCAGTACTTC
CDR3aa: CSARDDRAGGTYYQYF

abundance: large
j_gene: TRBJ1-6
v_gene: TRBV6-5
d_gene: .
CDR3nt: TGTGCCAGCAGTTACTTACCCGGACAGCCCGGCGGTTCACCCCTCCACTTT
CDR3aa: CASSYLPGQPGGSPLHF

abundance: many
j_gene: TRBJ1-2
v_gene: TRBV4-3
d_gene: .
CDR3nt: TGCGCCAGCAGCCAAGTTCCTTCAGTTAATGGCTACACCTTC
CDR3aa: CASSQVPSVNGYTF

abundance: few
j_gene: TRBJ2-5
v_gene: TRBV28
d_gene: .
CDR3nt: TGTGCCAGCAGCCCACCCCTTATCGGGAGTAGGGGCGAGGCCCAGTACTTC
CDR3aa: CASSPPLIGSRGEAQYF

abundance: medium-sized
j_gene: TRBJ1-1
v_gene: TRBV7-8
d_gene: TRBD1
CDR3nt: TGTGCCAGCAGCTCTGGGACAGGGACTGAAGCTTTCTTT
CDR3aa: CASSSGTGTEAFF

abundance: .
j_gene: TRBJ1-5
v_gene: TRBV15
d_gene: .
CDR3nt: TGTGCCACCAGCCGACGGTTCAATCAGCCCCAGCATTTT
CDR3aa: CATSRRFNQPQHF

abundance: few
j_gene: TRBJ2-5
v_gene: TRBV30
d_gene: .
CDR3nt: TGTGCCTGGGAGGTTGGAGGAAACCAGTACTTC
CDR3aa: CAWEVGGNQYF

abundance: .
j_gene: TRBJ2-5
v_gene: TRBV12-3/TRBV12-4
d_gene: .
CDR3nt: TGTGCCAGCGGATTAACAGAGACCCAGTACTTC
CDR3aa: CASGLTETQYF

abundance: few
j_gene: TRBJ1-2
v_gene: TRBV5-1
d_gene: TRBD1
CDR3nt: TGCGCCAGCAGCCCTTCGACAGGGGAGAGCTATGGCTACACCTTC
CDR3aa: CASSPSTGESYGYTF

abundance: few
j_gene: TRBJ1-5
v_gene: TRBV20-1
d_gene: TRBD1
CDR3nt: TGCAGTGCTAGAGTACAGGGGAGAGGCAATCAGCCCCAGCATTTT
CDR3aa: CSARVQGRGNQPQHF

abundance: large
j_gene: TRBJ2-7
v_gene: TRBV6-5
d_gene: TRBD2
CDR3nt: TGTGCCAGCAGTTACTCGCGTCCGGCGGGGGGGCCTAACGAGCAGTACTTC
CDR3aa: CASSYSRPAGGPNEQYF

abundance: .
j_gene: TRBJ2-7
v_gene: TRBV11-2
d_gene: TRBD2
CDR3nt: TGTGCCAGCAGCTCGTGGACTAGCGGGAGGCTCTACGAGCAGTACTTC
CDR3aa: CASSSWTSGRLYEQYF

abundance: .
j_gene: TRBJ2-7
v_gene: TRBV13
d_gene: .
CDR3nt: TGTGCCAGCAGCTTCTCTCGAGGCCGGAGTGAGCAGTACTTC
CDR3aa: CASSFSRGRSEQYF